These 9 T cell receptor beta chains came from one sample sequenced in a study of PD-1 blockade in classical Hodgkin lymphoma. Assay: immunoSEQ multiplex PCR; the TCRdb copy retains only in-frame clones and omits some. Among about 27,000 clones listed, 88% were seen once. The patients all showed relapse after autologous stem cell transplantation, while their brentuximab vedotin exposure varied. Isolation of CD8+ T cells from thawed PBMCs used magnetic negative selection. Sequenced here: CD8+ T cells from blood, sampled at baseline. These receptors were collected from a human donor with classical Hodgkin lymphoma.

The table lists this clone with a few counts. This CDR3 reads CASGPGQIYGYTF. Written as DNA, the CDR3 is TGTGCCAGCGGGCCCGGACAGATCTATGGCTACACCTTC. The V and J genes are TRBV27 and TRBJ1-2; D perhaps matches TRBD1 (6 bases). Germline CDR1 is MNHEY and CDR2 is SMNVEV (reference sequence). CDR3 size: 13 residues. Trimming cost V 8 bases and J 4 bases, with 14 bases left between them.

The rearrangement joins TRBV6-5 to TRBJ1-1; D may be TRBD1 (6 bases). Trimming took off 7 bases at V and 1 base at J, with 7 bases between the two ends. CDR1 and CDR2 from the germline V gene are MNHEY and SVGAGI. This CDR3 has 12 amino acids. CDR3 nucleotides: TGTGCCAGCACAGGGGCGAACACTGAAGCTTTCTTT. It translates to CASTGANTEAFF.

The V call is TRBV12-5, the J call TRBJ1-2; no clear D gene. Per germline, CDR1 LGHNT and CDR2 FRNRAP. V was clipped by 1 base and J by 7 bases, with 10 bases between them. This CDR3 has 13 residues. The CDR3 bases are TGTGCTAGTGGTTTGGCTGCAGGCCTTGGCTACACCTTC. Translated, it gives CASGLAAGLGYTF. The variable domain in full, with the rest retrieved from reference TRBV12-5 and TRBJ1-2, is DARVTQTPRHKVTEMGQEVTMRCQPILGHNTVFWYRQTMMQGLELLAYFRNRAPLDDSGMPKDRFSAEMPDATLATLKIQPSEPRDSAVYFCASGLAAGLGYTFGSGTRLTVV.

The V call is TRBV7-8, the J call TRBJ1-5; D is unresolved. This CDR3 comprises 13 residues. Germline CDR1 reads SGHVS; CDR2 reads FQNEAQ. Trimming removed 3 bases at V and 2 bases at J, with 5 bases between. The chain's CDR3 is CASSFGGNQPQHF. CDR3 nucleotides: TGTGCCAGCAGCTTCGGGGGCAATCAGCCCCAGCATTTT.

This chain uses TRBV11-2 with TRBJ1-2; D remains unclear. V lost 3 bases to trimming and J lost 5 bases, with 10 bases between them. This CDR3 spans 13 amino acids. Germline CDR1 is SGHAT and CDR2 is FQNNGV. The CDR3 protein is CASSFENGYGYTF. The CDR3 nucleotides read TGTGCCAGCAGCTTTGAGAACGGGTATGGCTACACCTTC. The full variable domain, in which reference TRBV11-2 and TRBJ1-2 provide the parts outside the CDR3, is EAGVAQSPRYKIIEKRQSVAFWCNPISGHATLYWYQQILGQGPKLLIQFQNNGVVDDSQLPKDRFSAERLKGVDSTLKIQPAKLEDSAVYLCASSFENGYGYTFGSGTRLTVV.

This chain connects TRBV7-9 to TRBJ2-1; 7 bases are shared with TRBD1. After removal of 5 bases from V and 8 bases from J, the junction contained 12 bases not matched to a gene. In germline, CDR1 is SEHNR, CDR2 FQNEAQ (reference sequence). The CDR3 is made up of 15 amino acids. CDR3 nucleotides: TGTGCCAGCAGCCCAACCGGGACAGAGGCAGATGAGCAGTTCTTC. Its translation: CASSPTGTEADEQFF.

The chain has TRBV19 and TRBJ2-7; either TRBD1 or TRBD2 may supply D (5 bases each). Germline-derived CDR1 and CDR2 are LNHDA and SQIVND (reference sequence). There are 13 residues in the CDR3. The ends were cut back, 4 bases at V and 3 bases at J, with 10 bases in the middle. The DNA for the CDR3 is TGTGCCAGTAGTACCGGGACCAACTACGAGCAGTACTTC. As protein: CASSTGTNYEQYF.

The genes are TRBV28 and TRBJ2-1; D is possibly TRBD1 (7 bases). In germline, CDR1 is MDHEN, CDR2 SYDVKM. The CDR3 spans 14 residues. V dropped 11 bases and J dropped 5 bases, with 19 bases sitting between them. In DNA, the CDR3 is TGTGCCGGGGGTGCGGGGCAGGGGGACAATGAGCAGTTCTTC. Translation gives CAGGAGQGDNEQFF.

J is TRBJ1-1 and V is TRBV9, with D uncertain. This CDR3 has 15 amino acids. With 0 bases removed from V and 4 bases from J, the gap between germline ends came to 13 bases. Germline assignment: CDR1 SGDLS and CDR2 YYNGEE. As DNA, the CDR3 is TGTGCCAGCAGCGTAGTGGTCGAACGAGGCACTGAAGCTTTCTTT. As protein: CASSVVVERGTEAFF.